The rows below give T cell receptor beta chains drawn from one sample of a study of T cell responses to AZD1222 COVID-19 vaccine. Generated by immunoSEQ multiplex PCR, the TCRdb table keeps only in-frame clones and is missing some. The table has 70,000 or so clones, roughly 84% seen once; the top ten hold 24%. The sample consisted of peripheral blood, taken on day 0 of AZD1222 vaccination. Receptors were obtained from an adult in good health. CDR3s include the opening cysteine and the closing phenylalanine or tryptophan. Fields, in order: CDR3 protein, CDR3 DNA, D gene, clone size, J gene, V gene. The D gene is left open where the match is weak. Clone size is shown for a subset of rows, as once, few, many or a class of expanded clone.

CASQRGTGVTGELFF	TGTGCCAGCCAGAGGGGGACAGGGGTTACCGGGGAGCTGTTTTTT	TRBD1	NA	TRBJ2-2	TRBV28
CASSKGDRGYTF	TGTGCCAGCAGCAAGGGTGATAGGGGCTACACCTTC	NA	NA	TRBJ1-2	TRBV9
CASSQAQGSVDGYTF	TGTGCCAGCAGCCAAGCGCAGGGGAGCGTGGATGGCTACACCTTC	NA	NA	TRBJ1-2	TRBV3-1/TRBV3-2
CASSPTGTRFSGNTIYF	TGTGCCAGCAGCCCGACAGGCACTCGCTTCTCTGGAAACACCATATATTTT	NA	NA	TRBJ1-3	TRBV5-4
CASSAVAGVKLFF	TGTGCCAGCAGTGCTGTCGCGGGGGTGAAACTGTTTTTT	NA	NA	TRBJ1-4	TRBV6-4
CASSPRGNSGDTQYF	TGCGCCAGCAGCCCCCGTGGGAACTCTGGGGATACGCAGTATTTT	NA	NA	TRBJ2-3	TRBV5-1
CASSYFRQLNTEAFF	TGTGCCAGCAGTTACTTCCGGCAGTTGAACACTGAAGCTTTCTTT	NA	NA	TRBJ1-1	TRBV6-5
CASSLGPSPLHF	TGTGCCAGCAGCCTGGGGCCCTCACCCCTCCACTTT	NA	NA	TRBJ1-6	TRBV3-1/TRBV3-2
CASSMRAGGFTDTQYF	TGTGCCAGTAGTATGCGGGCGGGAGGGTTCACAGATACGCAGTATTTT	TRBD2	NA	TRBJ2-3	TRBV19
CSVVRGIETDTQYF	TGCAGCGTGGTCCGGGGGATCGAAACAGATACGCAGTATTTT	NA	once	TRBJ2-3	TRBV29-1
CASRLGVGSTEAFF	TGTGCCAGTAGATTGGGGGTCGGTTCAACTGAAGCTTTCTTT	NA	NA	TRBJ1-1	TRBV19
CASSPLRGNYGYTF	TGTGCCAGCAGTCCCCTCCGGGGGAACTATGGCTACACCTTC	NA	few	TRBJ1-2	TRBV6-2/TRBV6-3
CASSLDVGAKTQYF	TGTGCCAGCAGCTTAGACGTCGGGGCCAAGACCCAGTACTTC	NA	NA	TRBJ2-5	TRBV11-1
CASSQDPRLPSGTGELFF	TGTGCCAGCAGCCAAGATCCCAGACTCCCCAGCGGCACCGGGGAGCTGTTTTTT	NA	once	TRBJ2-2	TRBV14
CASSVTSTRDGELFF	TGTGCCAGCAGCGTTACGTCAACGCGGGACGGGGAGCTGTTTTTT	NA	NA	TRBJ2-2	TRBV9
CASSGTVSTDTQYF	TGTGCCAGCAGCGGGACAGTTAGCACAGATACGCAGTATTTT	TRBD1	NA	TRBJ2-3	TRBV25-1
CASSLIGEFNYGYTF	TGTGCCAGCAGCTTGATCGGGGAATTTAACTATGGCTACACCTTC	NA	NA	TRBJ1-2	TRBV5-5
CASRPQGRKEKLFF	TGTGCCAGCAGGCCCCAGGGGCGGAAGGAAAAACTGTTTTTT	NA	NA	TRBJ1-4	TRBV28
CASSLDRVTDTQYF	TGCGCCAGCAGCTTGGACAGGGTCACAGATACGCAGTATTTT	NA	NA	TRBJ2-3	TRBV5-1
CAIAAGISGNTIYF	TGTGCCATCGCGGCAGGCATCTCTGGAAACACCATATATTTT	NA	once	TRBJ1-3	TRBV10-3
CASSPPVSQGHTDTQYF	TGTGCCAGCTCACCACCGGTCTCACAGGGCCACACAGATACGCAGTATTTT	NA	NA	TRBJ2-3	TRBV18
CASKVAGGPRSYNEQFF	TGTGCCAGCAAGGTAGCGGGGGGCCCTAGGTCCTACAATGAGCAGTTCTTC	TRBD2	once	TRBJ2-1	TRBV2
CASSDEAGAYNEQFF	TGTGCCAGCAGTGACGAGGCGGGGGCTTACAATGAGCAGTTCTTC	NA	NA	TRBJ2-1	TRBV6-4
CSVEARQPSQFF	TGCAGCGTTGAAGCTAGACAGCCATCGCAGTTCTTC	NA	NA	TRBJ2-1	TRBV29-1
CASSEFFGSRETQYF	TGTGCCAGCAGTGAATTTTTTGGAAGTCGCGAGACCCAGTACTTC	NA	NA	TRBJ2-5	TRBV2
CATSDHGTNYGYTF	TGTGCCACCAGTGACCACGGGACGAACTATGGCTACACCTTC	NA	NA	TRBJ1-2	TRBV24-1
CASSGVGRDYEQFF	TGCGCCAGCAGCGGGGTCGGCAGGGACTATGAGCAGTTCTTC	NA	NA	TRBJ2-1	TRBV5-1
CASSIVHSEAEKLFF	TGTGCCAGTAGTATAGTTCACAGCGAAGCTGAAAAACTGTTTTTT	NA	NA	TRBJ1-4	TRBV19
CASSPDLSGNTIYF	TGTGCCAGCTCACCAGACCTCTCTGGAAACACCATATATTTT	NA	NA	TRBJ1-3	TRBV18
CASSYALTISTDTQYF	TGTGCCAGTAGTTACGCACTAACCATCTCCACAGATACGCAGTATTTT	NA	NA	TRBJ2-3	TRBV19
CASSQVAGATYNEQFF	TGCGCCAGCAGCCAAGTAGCGGGGGCCACCTACAATGAGCAGTTCTTC	TRBD2	NA	TRBJ2-1	TRBV4-1
CASSLGGLAADTQYF	TGTGCCAGCAGTTTAGGGGGGTTGGCGGCAGATACGCAGTATTTT	NA	NA	TRBJ2-3	TRBV28
CASSTGRRELFF	TGTGCCAGTAGTACGGGACGGCGGGAACTGTTTTTT	NA	NA	TRBJ1-4	TRBV19
CASSGAGNPSGGTEAFF	TGTGCCTCGTCTGGAGCAGGGAACCCTTCGGGGGGCACTGAAGCTTTCTTT	NA	NA	TRBJ1-1	TRBV10-3
CAWGGVTEAFF	TGTGCCTGGGGGGGGGTCACTGAAGCTTTCTTT	NA	once	TRBJ1-1	TRBV30
CASSGIDVNTGELFF	TGTGCCAGCAGCGGGATAGACGTAAACACCGGGGAGCTGTTTTTT	NA	NA	TRBJ2-2	TRBV9
CASSFGVANEKLFF	TGTGCCAGCAGCTTCGGGGTAGCGAATGAAAAACTGTTTTTT	NA	few	TRBJ1-4	TRBV7-9
CASKVLGYGNQPQHF	TGTGCCAGCAAGGTTTTGGGGTACGGCAATCAGCCCCAGCATTTT	NA	NA	TRBJ1-5	TRBV27
CASSFALGSGELFF	TGTGCCAGCAGTTTTGCCCTCGGATCCGGGGAGCTGTTTTTT	NA	NA	TRBJ2-2	TRBV27
CSVEEGNGYTF	TGCAGCGTTGAGGAAGGGAATGGCTACACCTTC	NA	NA	TRBJ1-2	TRBV29-1
CASSPGSGHEKLFF	TGTGCCAGCTCACCAGGTTCAGGGCATGAAAAACTGTTTTTT	NA	NA	TRBJ1-4	TRBV18
CASSVAGWGGQGGYTF	TGTGCCAGCAGCGTAGCGGGTTGGGGGGGACAAGGCGGCTACACCTTC	NA	NA	TRBJ1-2	TRBV9
CASRGGGHSGYTF	TGTGCCAGCAGAGGTGGGGGACACTCTGGCTACACCTTC	NA	NA	TRBJ1-2	TRBV27
CASRRDRSSYEQYF	TGCGCCAGCAGACGAGACCGCAGCTCCTACGAGCAGTACTTC	NA	once	TRBJ2-7	TRBV5-1
CASSVGVKGSEKLFF	TGTGCCAGCAGCGTAGGGGTCAAAGGGAGCGAAAAACTGTTTTTT	NA	NA	TRBJ1-4	TRBV9
CASSEVQEGKLFF	TGTGCCAGCAGTGAAGTCCAGGAGGGAAAACTGTTTTTT	NA	NA	TRBJ1-4	TRBV2
CASSGRTGGEQYF	TGCGCCAGCAGTGGGAGGACAGGGGGAGAGCAGTACTTC	TRBD1	NA	TRBJ2-7	TRBV10-1
CASRDRGSGGYTF	TGTGCCAGCAGGGACAGGGGGAGCGGTGGCTACACCTTC	TRBD1	NA	TRBJ1-2	TRBV2